Below, one T cell receptor (beta chain) is given with its context. Its antigen is undetermined. These data are taken from a study of CD8+ T cells in alopecia areata. The CDR3 sequence is 13 residues long. The germline CDR1 and CDR2 sequences are LGHNA and YSLEER. Trimming stripped 2 bases from V and 5 bases from J, with 9 bases between. Extracted RNA was reverse transcribed, and the resulting cDNA served as sequencing template. Using immunoSEQ multiplex PCR, the repertoire was profiled, and TCRdb retains in-frame clones only, with some absent. In the table there are just over 150,000 clones, under 60% of which are singletons. Study results and caveats: Affected scalp, especially in alopecia totalis/universalis, had a higher clonality than normal scalp did.

This specimen consisted of CD8+ T cells sorted from blood, obtained at week 0. The chain links TRBV4-3 to TRBJ1-1, with D hard to call. The receptor was derived from a human donor with alopecia areata. This CDR3 is CASSQSKRTEAFF. The CDR3 DNA sequence: TGCGCCAGCAGCCAAAGTAAGAGAACTGAAGCTTTCTTT.